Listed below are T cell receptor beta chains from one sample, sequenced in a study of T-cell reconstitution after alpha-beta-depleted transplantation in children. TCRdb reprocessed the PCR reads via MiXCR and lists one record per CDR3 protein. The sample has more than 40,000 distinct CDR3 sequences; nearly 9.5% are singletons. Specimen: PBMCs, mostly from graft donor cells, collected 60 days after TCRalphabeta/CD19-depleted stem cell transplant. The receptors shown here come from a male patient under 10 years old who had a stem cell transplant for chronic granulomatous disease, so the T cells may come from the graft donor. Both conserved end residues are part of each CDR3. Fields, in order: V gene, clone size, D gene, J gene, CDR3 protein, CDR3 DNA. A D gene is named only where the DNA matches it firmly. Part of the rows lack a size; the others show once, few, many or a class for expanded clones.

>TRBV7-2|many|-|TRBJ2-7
CASSRTGTSYEQYF
TGTGCCAGCAGCAGAACCGGGACCTCCTACGAGCAGTACTTC
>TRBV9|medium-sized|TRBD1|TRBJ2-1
CASSVRGGDYNEQFF
TGTGCCAGCAGCGTTCGAGGGGGCGACTACAATGAGCAGTTCTTC
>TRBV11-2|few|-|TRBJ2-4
CASSLGVLAKNIQYF
TGTGCCAGCAGCTTAGGGGTACTAGCCAAAAACATTCAGTACTTC
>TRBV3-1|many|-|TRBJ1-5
CASSGGSGVGNQPQHF
TGTGCCAGCAGCGGGGGCAGCGGGGTTGGCAATCAGCCCCAGCATTTT
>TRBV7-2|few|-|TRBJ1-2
CASSPEGPNYGYTF
TGTGCCAGCAGCCCCGAGGGTCCCAACTATGGCTACACCTTC
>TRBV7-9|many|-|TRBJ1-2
CASSPTRGDYGYTF
TGTGCCAGCAGCCCCACCAGGGGAGACTATGGCTACACCTTC
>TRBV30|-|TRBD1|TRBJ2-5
CAWRFPRTGHDQETQYF
TGTGCCTGGAGGTTCCCGCGGACAGGGCACGACCAAGAGACCCAGTACTTC
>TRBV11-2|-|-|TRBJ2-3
CASSYVLTDTQYF
TGTGCCAGCAGTTACGTTCTAACAGATACGCAGTATTTT
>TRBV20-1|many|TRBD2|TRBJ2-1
CSAPLAAPEQFF
TGCAGTGCTCCCCTAGCGGCTCCTGAGCAGTTCTTC
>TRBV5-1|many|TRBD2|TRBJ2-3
CASSGLAGTDTQYF
TGCGCCAGCAGTGGTCTAGCGGGAACAGATACGCAGTATTTT
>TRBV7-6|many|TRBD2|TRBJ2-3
CASSLVAGSLTDTQYF
TGTGCCAGCAGCTTAGTAGCGGGGTCCCTCACAGATACGCAGTATTTT
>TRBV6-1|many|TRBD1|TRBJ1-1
CASSQGGRAEAFF
TGTGCCAGCAGCCAGGGGGGTAGGGCTGAAGCTTTCTTT
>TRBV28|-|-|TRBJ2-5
CASTRSRGSYQETQYF
TGTGCCAGCACTCGATCTCGGGGCAGCTATCAAGAGACCCAGTACTTC
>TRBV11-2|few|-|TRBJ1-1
CASSFMTGQRTEAFF
TGTGCCAGCAGCTTCATGACAGGACAGAGGACTGAAGCTTTCTTT
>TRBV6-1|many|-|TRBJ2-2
CASSRRGGVQSAGELFF
TGTGCCAGCAGCCGGAGAGGGGGGGTTCAAAGTGCCGGGGAGCTGTTTTTT
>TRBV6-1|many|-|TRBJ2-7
CASTDGRTYEQYF
TGTGCCAGCACCGATGGGCGGACCTACGAGCAGTACTTC
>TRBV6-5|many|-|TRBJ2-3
CASSYSKVGRTDTQYF
TGTGCCAGCAGTTACTCGAAAGTGGGGCGCACAGATACGCAGTATTTT
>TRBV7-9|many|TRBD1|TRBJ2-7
CASSLTGDEQYF
TGTGCCAGCAGCTTAACAGGGGACGAGCAGTACTTC
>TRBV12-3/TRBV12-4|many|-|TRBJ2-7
CASSLVGDPYSYEQYF
TGTGCCAGCAGTTTAGTGGGGGATCCTTACTCCTACGAGCAGTACTTC
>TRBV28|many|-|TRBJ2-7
CASSFTRTPTGAYEQYF
TGTGCCAGCAGTTTCACAAGGACTCCGACAGGAGCCTACGAGCAGTACTTC
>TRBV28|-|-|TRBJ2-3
CASSFPGPTDTQYF
TGTGCCAGCAGTTTCCCGGGCCCCACAGATACGCAGTATTTT
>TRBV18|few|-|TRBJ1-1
CASSPGGIAEAFF
TGTGCCAGCTCACCGGGGGGGATAGCTGAAGCTTTCTTT
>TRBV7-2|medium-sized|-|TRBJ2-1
CASSLVGLNEQFF
TGTGCCAGCAGCTTAGTTGGTCTAAATGAGCAGTTCTTC
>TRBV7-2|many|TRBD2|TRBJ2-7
CASSLAASYEQYF
TGTGCCAGCAGCCTAGCGGCCTCCTACGAGCAGTACTTC
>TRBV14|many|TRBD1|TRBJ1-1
CASSPGQGGTEAFF
TGTGCCAGCAGCCCTGGACAGGGTGGAACTGAAGCTTTCTTT
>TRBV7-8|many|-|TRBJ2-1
CASSLVGSSLNNEQFF
TGTGCCAGCAGCTTAGTGGGCAGTTCGCTTAACAATGAGCAGTTCTTC
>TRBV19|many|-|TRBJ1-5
CASSIPSEYSNQPQHF
TGTGCCAGTAGTATCCCCTCCGAATATAGCAATCAGCCCCAGCATTTT
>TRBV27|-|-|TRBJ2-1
CASSSNDRNNEQFF
TGTGCCAGCAGTTCGAACGACAGAAACAATGAGCAGTTCTTC
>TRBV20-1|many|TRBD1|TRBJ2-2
CSAGTGDTGELFF
TGCAGTGCTGGGACAGGGGACACCGGGGAGCTGTTTTTT
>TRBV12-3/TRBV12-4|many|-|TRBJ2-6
CASSFGGRVTGANVLTF
TGTGCCAGCAGTTTCGGGGGGCGAGTAACTGGGGCCAACGTCCTGACTTTC
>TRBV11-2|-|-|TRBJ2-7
CASSLGLVYEQYF
TGTGCCAGCAGCTTAGGGTTAGTCTACGAGCAGTACTTC
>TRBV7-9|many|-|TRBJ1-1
CASSPSTGRNTEAFF
TGTGCCAGCAGCCCAAGCACAGGGAGGAACACTGAAGCTTTCTTT
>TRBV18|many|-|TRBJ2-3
CASSPDGYTQYF
TGTGCCAGCTCACCAGACGGTTATACGCAGTATTTT
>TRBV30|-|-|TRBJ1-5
CAWGPVGQFQQPQHF
TGTGCCTGGGGCCCTGTTGGACAGTTTCAACAGCCCCAGCATTTT
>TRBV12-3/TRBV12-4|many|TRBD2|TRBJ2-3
CASSLAVSGASTDTQYF
TGTGCCAGCAGTTTAGCCGTTAGCGGGGCTAGCACAGATACGCAGTATTTT